A single sample is the source of the 12 T cell receptor beta chains below, sequenced in a study of blood T cell repertoires in COVID-19. Sequencing used immunoSEQ multiplex PCR; TCRdb keeps in-frame clones, though not all of them. The sample comprises about 260,000 clones, about nine tenths of which are singletons, and about 3% rests with the top ten. The sequenced material came from PBMCs or T cells enriched from blood (not recorded which). The receptor set was obtained from a woman between 50 and 59 years old who had recovered from COVID-19.

This chain connects TRBV28 to TRBJ1-6; 7 positions agree with TRBD1. The CDR3 has 14 amino acids. The J segment lost 8 bases and the V segment lost 2 bases, leaving 3 bases of the junction unmatched. The V gene's germline CDR1 is MDHEN and CDR2 SYDVKM. CDR3 nucleotide sequence: TGTGCCAGCAGTTTAATCAGGGGGGATTCACCCCTCCACTTT. It translates to CASSLIRGDSPLHF.

This clone has just one count. The V call is TRBV19, the J call TRBJ1-5; TRBD1 aligns across 8 bases. V was clipped by 5 bases and J by 3 bases; unmatched bases: 6. The V gene's germline CDR1 is LNHDA and CDR2 SQIVND (reference sequence). The CDR3 is 15 residues long. CDR3 protein: CASSLQQGVNQPQHF. The CDR3 DNA reads as TGTGCCAGTAGTCTTCAACAGGGGGTCAATCAGCCCCAGCATTTT.

The rearrangement links TRBV19 to TRBJ1-1, with TRBD1 identical over 10 bases. V shed 5 bases and J 2 bases; nucleotides not matched to a gene: 8. This CDR3 contains 16 residues. Germline V gene lookup returns CDR1 LNHDA and CDR2 SQIVND (reference sequence). The CDR3 region is CASSAPGTGDNTEAFF. The CDR3 DNA reads TGTGCCAGTAGTGCTCCCGGGACAGGGGACAACACTGAAGCTTTCTTT.

The count of this clone is one. The CDR3 sequence: CASSPNRLGTDTQYF. CDR3 DNA sequence: TGTGCCAGCTCACCCAACAGGCTGGGGACAGATACGCAGTATTTT. The chain combines TRBV18 with TRBJ2-3; the D gene is possibly TRBD1 (5 bases). V was trimmed by 3 bases and J by 3 bases, leaving 13 bases between them. The CDR3 has 15 residues. CDR1 is KGHSH and CDR2 is LQKENI in the germline V gene.

The V call is TRBV3-1 (or the pseudogene TRBV3-2), the J call TRBJ1-2; 8 bases are a match to TRBD1. Germline loops: CDR1 LGHDT, CDR2 YNNKEL (reference sequence). The CDR3 is 17 amino acids. Trimming at V came to 1 base and at J to 7 bases, leaving 14 bases not matched to a gene. The CDR3 nucleotides are TGTGCCAGCAGCCAAGGAACAGGGGGAATTATTGCTGGTGGCTACACCTTC. It specifies CASSQGTGGIIAGGYTF.

The chain carries TRBV7-2 and TRBJ2-7; 12 nucleotides match TRBD2. Germline lookup yields CDR1 SGHTA and CDR2 FQGNSA. This CDR3 comprises 17 residues. V shed 5 bases, J shed 6 bases, and the junction held 14 bases outside the gene matches. The CDR3 nucleotides read TGTGCCAGCAGCGTGACTAGCGGGAGACCGGGGGGAGGCGAGCAGTACTTC. Amino acid sequence: CASSVTSGRPGGGEQYF. The whole variable domain, filled in from reference TRBV7-2 and TRBJ2-7, reads GAGVSQSPSNKVTEKGKDVELRCDPISGHTALYWYRQSLGQGLEFLIYFQGNSAPDKSGLPSDRFSAERTGGSVSTLTIQRTQQEDSAVYLCASSVTSGRPGGGEQYFGPGTRLTVT.

V is TRBV9 and J is TRBJ2-7; D may be TRBD2 (6 bases). Germline V gene data show CDR1 as SGDLS and CDR2 as YYNGEE. The CDR3 covers 13 residues. The V gene lost 4 bases and the J gene lost 6 bases, with 14 bases spanning the gap. CDR3 loop: CASSPSVGGEQYF. CDR3 nucleotides: TGTGCCAGCAGCCCATCCGTCGGGGGCGAGCAGTACTTC.

The chain's CDR3 is CASSARGRKPYEQYF. The DNA of the CDR3 is TGTGCCAGCAGCGCAAGGGGGCGGAAGCCCTACGAGCAGTACTTC. The rearrangement joins TRBV6-2 or TRBV6-3 to TRBJ2-7; 7 nucleotides match TRBD1. The V gene end was trimmed by 6 bases and the J gene end by 2 bases; junction bases not matched to a gene: 10. Germline CDR1 reads MNHEY; CDR2 reads SVGEGT. The CDR3 has 15 amino acids.

This chain connects TRBV25-1 to TRBJ1-1, with 8 bases fitting TRBD1. The CDR3 loop spans 13 amino acids. The V and J ends lost 7 bases and 7 bases, in that order; junction bases with no gene match: 8. Germline loops: CDR1 MGHDK, CDR2 SYGVNS. CDR3 region: CASTQDRAYEAFF. The CDR3 DNA is TGTGCCAGCACCCAGGACAGGGCGTATGAAGCTTTCTTT.

The chain joins TRBV2 to TRBJ1-6; D call uncertain. CDR1 SNHLY and CDR2 FYNNEI come from the germline V gene. The CDR3 contains 14 residues. Between the trimmed V and J ends, which lost 5 bases and 3 bases, there was a span of 8 bases. CDR3: CASSQEGYNSPLHF. In nucleotides, the CDR3 is TGTGCCAGCAGTCAGGAGGGCTATAATTCACCCCTCCACTTT.

This sequence joins TRBV9 and TRBJ1-4, with D unresolved. V lost 2 bases and J 5 bases, leaving 10 bases between the germline ends. The CDR3 consists of 14 residues. Germline V gene sequence: CDR1 SGDLS, CDR2 YYNGEE. The CDR3 here is CASSVPGGNEKLFF. The CDR3 nucleotides read TGTGCCAGCAGCGTGCCGGGAGGGAATGAAAAACTGTTTTTT.

The chain has TRBV21-1 and TRBJ2-7; the D call of TRBD1 is as the table states it, not checked on the DNA. TRBV21-1 is classified as a pseudogene. CDR3 length: 17 residues. The DNA for the CDR3 is TGTGCCAGCACCCAAAACGCTATACAGGGAAACTCCTACGAGCAGTACTTC. It yields the protein CASTQNAIQGNSYEQYF.